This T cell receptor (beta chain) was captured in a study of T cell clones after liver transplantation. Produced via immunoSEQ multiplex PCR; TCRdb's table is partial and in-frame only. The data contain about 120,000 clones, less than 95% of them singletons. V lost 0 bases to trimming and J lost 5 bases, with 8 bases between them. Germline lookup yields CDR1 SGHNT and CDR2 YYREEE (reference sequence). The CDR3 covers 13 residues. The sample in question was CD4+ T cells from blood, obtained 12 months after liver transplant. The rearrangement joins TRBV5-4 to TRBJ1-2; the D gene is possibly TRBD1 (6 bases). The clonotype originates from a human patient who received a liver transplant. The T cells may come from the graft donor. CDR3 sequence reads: CASSLGGAYGYTF. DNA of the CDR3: TGTGCCAGCAGCTTGGGGGGGGCTTATGGCTACACCTTC.